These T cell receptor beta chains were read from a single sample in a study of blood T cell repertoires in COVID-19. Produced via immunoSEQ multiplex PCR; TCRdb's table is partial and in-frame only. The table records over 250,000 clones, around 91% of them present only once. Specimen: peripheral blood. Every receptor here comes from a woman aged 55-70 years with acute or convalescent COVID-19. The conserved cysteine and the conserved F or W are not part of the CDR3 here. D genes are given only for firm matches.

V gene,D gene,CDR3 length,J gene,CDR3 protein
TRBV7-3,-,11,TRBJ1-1,ASSPDSVTEAF
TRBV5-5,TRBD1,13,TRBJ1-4,ASSYTGGRDEKLF
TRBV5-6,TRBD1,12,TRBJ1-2,ASSSTGNGYGYT
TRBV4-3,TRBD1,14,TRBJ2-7,ASSQGQGGGSYEQY
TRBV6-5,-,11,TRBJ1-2,ASRETESYGYT
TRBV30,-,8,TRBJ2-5,ACGAKTQY
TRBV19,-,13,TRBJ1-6,ASSTSRDSISTLH
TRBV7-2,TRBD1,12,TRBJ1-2,ASSTRDRVDGYT
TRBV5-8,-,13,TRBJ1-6,ASGTFAGNVSPLH
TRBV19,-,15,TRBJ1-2,ASSIDIPGEGDYGYT
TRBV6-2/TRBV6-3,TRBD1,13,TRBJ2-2,ASSPWTGGAGELF
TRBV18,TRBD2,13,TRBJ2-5,ASSPGLARQETQY
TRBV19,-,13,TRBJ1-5,ASSIHRVGNQPQH
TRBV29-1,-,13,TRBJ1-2,SVEDRIDSGYGYT
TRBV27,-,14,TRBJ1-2,ASSLLTRLSGHGYT
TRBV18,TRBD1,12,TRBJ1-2,ASSPPGDRLGYT
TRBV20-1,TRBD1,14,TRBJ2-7,SASWDRGNLAYEQY
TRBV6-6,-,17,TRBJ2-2,ASSLEGVDLFANTGELF
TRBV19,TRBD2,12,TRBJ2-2,ASRAGGPVGELF
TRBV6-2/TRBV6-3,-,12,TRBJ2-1,ASSPRLVPYEQF
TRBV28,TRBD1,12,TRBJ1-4,ASRKGQGREKLF
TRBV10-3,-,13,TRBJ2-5,AISRGHTLGETQY
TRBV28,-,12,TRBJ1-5,ASSSPQGGQPQH
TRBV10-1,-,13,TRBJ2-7,ASSEPWDTLREQY
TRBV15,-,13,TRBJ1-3,ATSRDSSSGNTIY
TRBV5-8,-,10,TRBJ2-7,ASSSGIYEQY
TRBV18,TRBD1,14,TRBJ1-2,ASSPPGQAIRHGYT
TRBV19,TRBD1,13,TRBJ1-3,ASSLGQGEGNTIY
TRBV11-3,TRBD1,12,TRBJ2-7,ASSTGTGEYEQY
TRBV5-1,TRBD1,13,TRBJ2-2,ASSLGQGAPGELF
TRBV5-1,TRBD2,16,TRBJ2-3,ASSGDSGLAVTTDTQY
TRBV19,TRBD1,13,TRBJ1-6,ASSIGDRGASPLH
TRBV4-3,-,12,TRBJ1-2,ASSQDGGIGGYT
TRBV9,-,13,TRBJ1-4,ASSLSGQLREKLF
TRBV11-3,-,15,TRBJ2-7,ASSLVLSGVINYEQY
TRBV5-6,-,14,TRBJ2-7,ASSLRTPTNSYEQY
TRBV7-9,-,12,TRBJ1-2,ASSRDTTNYGYT
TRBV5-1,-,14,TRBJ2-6,ASSLSVSSGANVLT
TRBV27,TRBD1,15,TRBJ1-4,ASSLGGTGATNEKLF
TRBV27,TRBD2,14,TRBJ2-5,ASSPPGLAVQETQY
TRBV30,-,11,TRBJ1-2,AWSVRGTFFHT
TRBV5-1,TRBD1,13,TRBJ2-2,ASDSGQGSIGELF
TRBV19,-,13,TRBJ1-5,ASSIEGWAGQPQH
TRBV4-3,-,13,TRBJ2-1,ASSQDGGRANEQF
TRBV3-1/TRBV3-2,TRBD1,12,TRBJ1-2,ASSRDRDRNGYT
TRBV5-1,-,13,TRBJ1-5,ASNFRRGRNQPQH
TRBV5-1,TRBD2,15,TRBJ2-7,ASSVGGAGGLSYEQY
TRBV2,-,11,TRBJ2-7,ASRQGGSDEQY
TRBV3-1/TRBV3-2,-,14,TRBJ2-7,ASSPKPTVLPYEQY
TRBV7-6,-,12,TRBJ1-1,ASSLAPTVTEAF
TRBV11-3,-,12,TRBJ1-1,ASSFGRGDTEAF
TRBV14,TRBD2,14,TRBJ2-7,ASSQDLLAGGTVQY
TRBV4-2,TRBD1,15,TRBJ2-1,ASSQPHTGGPVGEQF